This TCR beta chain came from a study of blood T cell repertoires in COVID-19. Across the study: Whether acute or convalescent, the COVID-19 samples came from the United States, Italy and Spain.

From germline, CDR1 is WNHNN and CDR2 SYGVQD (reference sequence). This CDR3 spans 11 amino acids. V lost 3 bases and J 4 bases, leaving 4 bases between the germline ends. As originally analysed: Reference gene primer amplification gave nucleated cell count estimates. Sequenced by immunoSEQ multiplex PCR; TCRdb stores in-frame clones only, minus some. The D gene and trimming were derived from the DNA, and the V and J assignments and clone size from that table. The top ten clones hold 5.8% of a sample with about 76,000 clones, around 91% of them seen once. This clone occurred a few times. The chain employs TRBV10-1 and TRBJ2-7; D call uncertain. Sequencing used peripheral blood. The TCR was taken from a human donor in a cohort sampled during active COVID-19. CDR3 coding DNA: TGCGCCAGCAGTGACCATTACGAGCAGTACTTC. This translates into CASSDHYEQYF.